These 27 T cell receptor beta chains originate from one sample sequenced in a study of blood T cell repertoires in COVID-19. Assay used: immunoSEQ multiplex PCR; TCRdb lists only in-frame clones, some missing. Here the sample spans approximately 200,000 clones, around 87% being singletons. What was sequenced was PBMCs or T cells enriched from blood (not recorded which). The source of these receptors is a man aged 25-40 years in a cohort exposed to, infected with or recovered from COVID-19 (not recorded which).

This chain connects TRBV6-5 to TRBJ2-1, with 9 nucleotides matching TRBD2. The CDR3 runs 15 residues. After removal of 6 bases from V and 7 bases from J, the junction contained 10 bases not matched to a gene. Germline lookup yields CDR1 MNHEY and CDR2 SVGAGI. The CDR3 DNA reads as TGTGCCAGCAGCTACCTAGCGGGAACCCAAAATGAGCAGTTCTTC. Translation: CASSYLAGTQNEQFF.

The V gene is TRBV7-9, the J gene TRBJ2-7; D is possibly TRBD1 (5 bases). The CDR3 length is 14 residues. Between the trimmed V and J ends, which lost 5 bases and 1 base, there was a span of 12 bases. Germline CDR1 SEHNR, CDR2 FQNEAQ (reference sequence). The CDR3 region is CASSAGMRSYEQYF. Written as DNA, the CDR3 is TGTGCCAGCAGCGCAGGGATGAGGTCCTACGAGCAGTACTTC. The full variable domain, its missing parts supplied by reference TRBV7-9 and TRBJ2-7, is DTGVSQNPRHKITKRGQNVTFRCDPISEHNRLYWYRQTLGQGPEFLTYFQNEAQLEKSRLLSDRFSAERPKGSFSTLEIQRTEQGDSAMYLCASSAGMRSYEQYFGPGTRLTVT.

This chain connects TRBV27 to TRBJ2-2; 7 bases align to TRBD1. V shed 3 bases, J shed 4 bases, and the junction held 5 bases outside the gene matches. Germline loops: CDR1 MNHEY, CDR2 SMNVEV (reference sequence). The CDR3 has 15 residues. The DNA of the CDR3 is TGTGCCAGCAGTTTTAACAGGGGAAGCACCGGGGAGCTGTTTTTT. This sequence encodes CASSFNRGSTGELFF.

For the CDR3, the DNA is TGTGCCAGCAGCACCGGGACAGGGATGGGGGGAGAGACCCAGTACTTC. Its translation is CASSTGTGMGGETQYF. This chain connects TRBV5-5 to TRBJ2-5, with 9 bases identical to TRBD1. The CDR3 is made up of 16 amino acids. Germline V gene data show CDR1 as SGHKS and CDR2 as YYEKEE (reference sequence). Trimming removed 4 bases from V and 4 bases from J; junction bases left unmatched: 11.

The chain uses TRBV14 and TRBJ2-7; D gene ambiguous. V lost 0 bases and J lost 1, with 10 bases in between. Germline CDR1 and CDR2: SGHDN and FVKESK. The CDR3 length is 15 residues. CDR3 nucleotide sequence: TGTGCCAGCAGCCAAGAGGGCCTCGGATCCTACGAGCAGTACTTC. This codes for CASSQEGLGSYEQYF.

The V gene is TRBV3-1 (or the pseudogene TRBV3-2), the J gene TRBJ2-7, with D possibly TRBD2 on 6 matching bases. This CDR3 has 16 residues. In germline, CDR1 is LGHDT, CDR2 YNNKEL (reference sequence). Trimming stripped 6 bases from V and 0 bases from J, with 18 bases between. As DNA, the CDR3 is TGTGCCAGCAGACCTACTAGCTTATCGGTCTCCTACGAGCAGTACTTC. As protein: CASRPTSLSVSYEQYF.

The CDR3 loop is CSASAATRGPDTQYF. In DNA, the CDR3 is TGCAGTGCTAGTGCGGCGACCAGGGGTCCAGATACGCAGTATTTT. The V gene is TRBV20-1, the J gene TRBJ2-3, with a weak D call TRBD1 (6 bases). Trimming took off 3 bases at V and 4 bases at J, with 17 bases between the two ends. Germline CDR1 is DFQATT and CDR2 is SNEGSKA (reference sequence). This CDR3 contains 15 residues.

This clone appeared a few times. The chain has TRBV24-1 and TRBJ1-2, with no clear D. Trimming pared 0 bases from V and 0 bases from J, leaving 10 bases between. CDR1 is KGHDR, CDR2 SFDVKD, per germline. The length of the CDR3 is 16 residues. Here the CDR3 DNA reads TGTGCCACCAGTGATTTGACGGGAACAACTAACTATGGCTACACCTTC. It encodes CATSDLTGTTNYGYTF.

This clone occurred once. J is TRBJ1-6 and V is TRBV5-6; 7 bases align to TRBD1. CDR3 length equals 13 residues. With 4 bases clipped from V and 9 bases from J, the junction kept 4 bases outside the gene matches. Germline V CDR1 and CDR2: SGHDT, YYEEEE. The CDR3 here is CASSTDRVSPLHF. DNA of the CDR3: TGTGCCAGCAGCACAGACAGGGTTTCACCCCTCCACTTT.

V gene TRBV29-1 combines with J gene TRBJ1-1; D perhaps matches TRBD1 (6 bases). Germline V CDR1 and CDR2: SQVTM, ANQGSEA. The CDR3 spans 15 residues. V was trimmed by 3 bases and J by 2 bases, leaving 16 bases between them. The CDR3 DNA reads as TGCAGCGTTGACGGGGGGGCCCGGGGAAACACTGAAGCTTTCTTT. As protein: CSVDGGARGNTEAFF. The entire variable domain, with the rest obtained from reference TRBV29-1 and TRBJ1-1, is as follows: SAVISQKPSRDICQRGTSLTIQCQVDSQVTMMFWYRQQPGQSLTLIATANQGSEATYESGFVIDKFPISRPNLTFSTLTVSNMSPEDSSIYLCSVDGGARGNTEAFFGQGTRLTVV.

The V call is TRBV3-1 (or the pseudogene TRBV3-2), the J call TRBJ1-2; D is unresolved. The CDR3 runs 14 residues. In germline, CDR1 is LGHDT, CDR2 YNNKEL (reference sequence). V dropped 0 bases and J dropped 10 bases, with 15 bases sitting between them. The chain's CDR3 is CASSQEIAARLYTF. Written as DNA, the CDR3 is TGTGCCAGCAGCCAAGAAATAGCGGCAAGGCTCTACACCTTC.

The genes are TRBV11-2 and TRBJ2-5; 9 bases fit TRBD2. CDR1 and CDR2 (germline): SGHAT, FQNNGV. The V and J ends lost 4 bases and 3 bases, in that order; junction bases with no gene match: 6. The CDR3 runs to 15 residues. The CDR3 sequence is CASSSRTSEKETQYF. In DNA form, the CDR3 reads TGTGCCAGCAGCTCCCGGACTAGCGAGAAAGAGACCCAGTACTTC.

The chain carries TRBV7-6 and TRBJ2-1, with a possible D match to TRBD2 (6 bases). CDR1 is SGHVS and CDR2 is FNYEAQ in the germline V gene. The CDR3 sequence is 15 residues long. Trimming cost V 1 base and J 10 bases, with 17 bases left between them. Here the CDR3 reads CASSLEIGGFWEQFF. The CDR3 coding sequence is TGTGCCAGCAGCTTAGAGATAGGAGGGTTTTGGGAGCAGTTCTTC.

The chain couples TRBV6-5 to TRBJ2-7; possibly TRBD2 for D (6 bases). The V end was cut by 6 bases, the J end by 5 bases, with 17 bases between. CDR3 length: 14 residues. Germline V gene data show CDR1 as MNHEY and CDR2 as SVGAGI. In DNA form, the CDR3 reads TGTGCCAGCAGCGATACAAGACTAGTCCACGAGCAGTACTTC. It is translated as CASSDTRLVHEQYF.

This clone has ten or more counts. The chain is built from TRBV5-1 and TRBJ2-3, with 7 bases identical to TRBD2. The germline V gene has CDR1 SGHRS and CDR2 YFSETQ. This CDR3 comprises 15 residues. Unmatched junction bases numbered 10, after V lost 7 bases and J lost 2 bases. The CDR3, as DNA: TGCGCCAGCCTTGACCCTAGCGGCCACACAGATACGCAGTATTTT. Translating gives CASLDPSGHTDTQYF.

The chain employs TRBV13 and TRBJ2-7; 7 nucleotides line up with TRBD1. The CDR3 is 15 residues long. The germline V gene has CDR1 PRHDT and CDR2 FYEKMQ (reference sequence). V shed 3 bases, J shed 0 bases, and the junction held 5 bases outside the gene matches. The CDR3 reads CASSFYAGGSYEQYF. CDR3 bases: TGTGCCAGCAGCTTTTATGCAGGGGGCTCCTACGAGCAGTACTTC.

The V gene is TRBV6-6, the J gene TRBJ2-1; 7 nucleotides align to TRBD2. The CDR3 covers 13 residues. V lost 7 bases, J lost 4 bases, and 4 bases stayed unmatched. CDR1 and CDR2 (germline): MNHNY, SVGAGI (reference sequence). The chain's CDR3 is CASNSGGYNEQFF. The CDR3 region has the DNA TGTGCCAGCAACTCGGGAGGTTACAATGAGCAGTTCTTC.

V gene TRBV19 combines with J gene TRBJ1-5; TRBD1 matches 8 bases. Germline V gene data show CDR1 as LNHDA and CDR2 as SQIVND (reference sequence). The length of the CDR3 is 15 residues. V lost 5 bases to trimming and J lost 2 bases; unmatched junction nucleotides: 5. In DNA, the CDR3 is TGTGCCAGTAGTCCTGGACAGGGAGGCAATCAGCCCCAGCATTTT. This sequence encodes CASSPGQGGNQPQHF.

The J gene is TRBJ2-5, the V gene TRBV12-3 or TRBV12-4; no definite D call. V dropped 3 bases and J dropped 5 bases, with 10 bases sitting between them. CDR3 length: 13 residues. For the CDR3, the DNA is TGTGCCAGCAGTTTTGCGGATGGGGAGACCCAGTACTTC. This sequence encodes CASSFADGETQYF.

This rearrangement joins TRBV3-1 (or the pseudogene TRBV3-2) to TRBJ2-1; D is perhaps TRBD2 (5 bases). The V gene's germline CDR1 is LGHDT and CDR2 YNNKEL (reference sequence). The CDR3 extends over 14 amino acids. Between the trimmed V and J ends, which lost 4 bases and 5 bases, there was a span of 12 bases. Here the CDR3 DNA reads TGTGCCAGCAGCCCCATGACTACCAACAATGAGCAGTTCTTC. Its translation is CASSPMTTNNEQFF.

This clone was recorded once. This chain links TRBV2 with TRBJ2-1; D is undetermined. In germline, CDR1 is SNHLY, CDR2 FYNNEI. This CDR3 has 13 amino acids. Between the trimmed V and J ends, which lost 7 bases and 0 bases, there was a span of 7 bases. The CDR3 DNA is TGTGCCAGCAAGAGTTACTCCTACAATGAGCAGTTCTTC. Translating it yields CASKSYSYNEQFF.

This chain connects TRBV11-2 to TRBJ1-1; TRBD1 might be the D (6 bases). Per the germline V gene, CDR1 is SGHAT and CDR2 is FQNNGV. There are 15 residues in the CDR3. The V and J ends lost 1 base and 2 bases respectively, with 11 bases between them. The CDR3 nucleotides are TGTGCCAGCAGCTTAGGGCCACAGGGCAACACTGAAGCTTTCTTT. Translation: CASSLGPQGNTEAFF.

The gene calls are TRBV5-4 and TRBJ2-5, with D perhaps matching TRBD1 (6 bases). From germline, CDR1 is SGHNT and CDR2 YYREEE (reference sequence). Trimming left V 2 bases short and J 2 bases short, with 16 bases between. CDR3 length equals 16 residues. The CDR3: CASSLVGLGGQETQYF. The CDR3 region has the DNA TGTGCCAGCAGCTTAGTAGGGCTAGGGGGACAAGAGACCCAGTACTTC.

V and J are TRBV27 and TRBJ2-2, with 7 bases matching TRBD1. The CDR3 has 15 residues. Germline-derived CDR1 and CDR2 are MNHEY and SMNVEV (reference sequence). The V and J ends lost 2 bases and 3 bases, in that order; junction bases with no gene match: 3. CDR3 coding DNA: TGTGCCAGCAGTTTAGGGGACAGCTACACCGGGGAGCTGTTTTTT. Residues: CASSLGDSYTGELFF.

The table lists this clone with a few counts. This chain joins TRBV7-9 and TRBJ2-7; 11 bases map to TRBD2. The CDR3 runs to 15 residues. Germline CDR1 and CDR2: SEHNR and FQNEAQ (reference sequence). Trimming took 5 bases from V and 3 from J; bases not matched to a gene: 6. For the CDR3, the DNA is TGTGCCAGCAGCATACTAGCGGGAGACCTCTACGAGCAGTACTTC. It yields the protein CASSILAGDLYEQYF. Full variable domain (missing parts from reference TRBV7-9 and TRBJ2-7): DTGVSQNPRHKITKRGQNVTFRCDPISEHNRLYWYRQTLGQGPEFLTYFQNEAQLEKSRLLSDRFSAERPKGSFSTLEIQRTEQGDSAMYLCASSILAGDLYEQYFGPGTRLTVT.

The V and J genes are TRBV6-2 or TRBV6-3 and TRBJ2-1; D not resolved. The CDR3 spans 12 residues. Germline-derived CDR1 and CDR2 are MNHEY and SVGEGT. The V gene lost 5 bases and the J gene lost 9 bases, with 11 bases spanning the gap. The CDR3, as DNA: TGTGCCAGCAGTCCCACTAACCGTGAGCAGTTCTTC. Protein sequence: CASSPTNREQFF.

V usage is TRBV29-1 and J usage is TRBJ2-1; 16 nucleotides agree with TRBD2. The CDR3 consists of 14 residues. Trimming cost V 7 bases and J 7 bases; bases outside gene matches: 4. The germline V gene has CDR1 SQVTM and CDR2 ANQGSEA. CDR3 amino acids: CSGGLAGGPNEQFF. CDR3 nucleotide sequence: TGCAGCGGGGGACTAGCGGGAGGGCCGAATGAGCAGTTCTTC.